The next 18 T cell receptor beta chains were all read from a single sample in a study of molecular identifiers for immune sequencing clone quantification. TCRdb used MiXCR to reprocess the PCR reads, holding one entry per CDR3 protein. This sample yields 400,000 to 600,000 distinct CDR3 sequences, of which roughly 23% are seen a single time; under 0.85% belongs to the top ten. Sequences were obtained from naive CD8+ T cells from blood, with Jurkat cell RNA spiked in. Subset denoted: FACS-sorted CD8+CD4-CCR7+CD45RA+ naive T cells. The receptors here all came from a human donor in good health. Some libraries in this study had Jurkat cell RNA spiked in.

This clonotype was seen repeatedly, ten times or more. The chain has TRBV20-1 and TRBJ2-7; D is possibly TRBD1 (5 bases). Per germline, CDR1 DFQATT and CDR2 SNEGSKA (reference sequence). CDR3 length: 13 residues. V shed 3 bases and J shed 3 bases, with 12 bases lying between them. The CDR3 DNA reads TGCAGTGCTAGGCCGACAGACCACTACGAGCAGTACTTC. This encodes CSARPTDHYEQYF.

This clonotype was found a few times. This chain links TRBV15 with TRBJ2-5, with 9 bases fitting TRBD1. The CDR3 runs to 16 residues. With V trimmed by 3 bases and J by 3 bases, 8 bases remained unmatched. Germline V gene data show CDR1 as LNHNV and CDR2 as YYDKDF (reference sequence). In DNA form, the CDR3 reads TGTGCCACCAGCAGGGGACAGGGAAATTTTGAAGAGACCCAGTACTTC. Its protein product is CATSRGQGNFEETQYF.

The sample holds many counts of this clonotype. The chain employs TRBV20-1 and TRBJ1-2; D remains ambiguous. V lost 0 bases to trimming and J lost 0 bases, with 11 bases between them. The CDR3 runs 15 residues. Germline V CDR1 and CDR2: DFQATT, SNEGSKA (reference sequence). DNA of the CDR3: TGCAGTGCTAGAGATCCGAGGTTAGCTAACTATGGCTACACCTTC. Residues: CSARDPRLANYGYTF.

This clonotype showed up many times. The V call is TRBV5-1, the J call TRBJ2-5, with D perhaps TRBD1 or TRBD2 (6 bases each). Germline loops: CDR1 SGHRS, CDR2 YFSETQ. The CDR3 contains 15 residues. The germline V and J ends were trimmed by 4 bases and 3 bases, with 16 bases remaining between them. The CDR3 spells CASSQFPGEEETQYF. CDR3 sequence (DNA): TGCGCCAGCAGCCAATTCCCAGGGGAGGAAGAGACCCAGTACTTC.

This clonotype was counted many times. J is TRBJ1-1 and V is TRBV29-1, with D hard to call. V was cut by 2 bases and J by 6 bases, with 10 bases left in between. CDR1 is SQVTM, CDR2 ANQGSEA, per germline. The CDR3 sequence is 12 residues long. The CDR3: CSVELGIPEAFF. In DNA form, the CDR3 reads TGCAGCGTTGAATTGGGGATCCCTGAAGCTTTCTTT.

The genes are TRBV20-1 and TRBJ2-7; 8 bases line up with TRBD1. The CDR3 has 14 residues. The germline gives CDR1 DFQATT, CDR2 SNEGSKA (reference sequence). The trim removed 6 bases at V and 0 bases at J, leaving 7 bases unmatched. In DNA form, the CDR3 reads TGCAGTGCGAAGGGACAGGAGACCTCCTACGAGCAGTACTTC. It codes for CSAKGQETSYEQYF.

At least ten counts were recorded for this clonotype. This chain joins TRBV6-5 and TRBJ2-1; D unclear. This CDR3 has 12 amino acids. Germline V gives CDR1 MNHEY, CDR2 SVGAGI. V lost 6 bases and J 6 bases, leaving 9 bases between the germline ends. The CDR3 is CASSLPGNEQFF. The CDR3 region has the DNA TGTGCCAGCAGCCTACCAGGCAATGAGCAGTTCTTC.

The rearrangement uses TRBV6-2 or TRBV6-3 and TRBJ1-2, with no clear D. V was pared by 5 bases and J by 3 bases, with 10 bases between. The CDR3 has 13 amino acids. The germline V gene encodes CDR1 MNHEY and CDR2 SVGEGT. The CDR3 protein is CASSPGKYYGYTF. DNA for the CDR3: TGTGCCAGCAGTCCCGGCAAGTACTATGGCTACACCTTC.

This clonotype was recorded at least ten times. The chain carries TRBV12-3 or TRBV12-4 and TRBJ2-7; TRBD1 agrees at 10 bases. Germline trimming cut 4 bases from V and 5 bases from J; bases unmatched to any gene: 5. The CDR3 loop spans 14 amino acids. CDR3 amino acids: CASSWDRGGDEQYF. CDR3 DNA sequence: TGTGCCAGCAGTTGGGACAGGGGAGGCGACGAGCAGTACTTC.

This chain uses TRBV6-2 or TRBV6-3 with TRBJ1-5; 8 bases agree with TRBD1. The ends lost 6 bases at V and 3 bases at J; junction bases unmatched: 13. This CDR3 has 17 residues. Germline V gene data show CDR1 as MNHEY and CDR2 as SVGEGT. In nucleotides, the CDR3 is TGTGCCAGCAGCCGTCCGACAGGGGTACGTCTCAATCAGCCCCAGCATTTT. Protein product: CASSRPTGVRLNQPQHF.

This clonotype occurred many times. This rearrangement joins TRBV20-1 to TRBJ1-1, with D tentatively TRBD1 (5 bases). CDR1 is DFQATT, CDR2 SNEGSKA, per germline (reference sequence). The V end lost 6 bases, the J end lost 3 bases, and 20 bases lay between the germline ends. There are 15 residues in the CDR3. This chain's CDR3 is CSAPTPRGLYTEAFF. The CDR3 nucleotides read TGCAGTGCCCCCACTCCGCGGGGCTTGTACACTGAAGCTTTCTTT.

This chain uses TRBV5-8 with TRBJ1-4, with 7 nucleotides matching TRBD1. Trimming cost V 4 bases and J 6 bases; bases outside gene matches: 6. The CDR3 spans 14 residues. CDR1 and CDR2 (germline): SGHTS, YDEGEE. The CDR3 loop reads CASSSRDSYEKLFF. CDR3 DNA: TGTGCCAGCAGCAGCCGGGACAGCTATGAAAAACTGTTTTTT.

In the case of this clonotype: It is likely a read error, because the conserved phenylalanine at the end of the CDR3 is missing. The V call is TRBV10-3, the J call TRBJ1-1, with D maybe TRBD1 (5 bases). Germline V gene lookup returns CDR1 ENHRY and CDR2 SYGVKD. The length of the CDR3 is 15 residues. V was cut by 0 bases and J by 0 bases, with 8 bases left in between. The CDR3 reads CAISESGAMNTEAFL. CDR3 coding DNA: TGTGCCATCAGTGAGTCCGGGGCCATGAACACTGAAGCTTTCTTA.

For this clonotype: This sequence may be a read error, since a much larger clone differs from it by one base. J is TRBJ2-1 and V is TRBV5-1, with D possibly TRBD2 on 6 matching bases. CDR1 and CDR2 from the germline V gene are SGHRS and YFSETQ. There are 15 residues in the CDR3. CDR3 amino acids: CASSLVDYGGNEQLF. CDR3 sequence (DNA): TGCGCCAGCAGCTTGGTAGACTACGGGGGTAATGAGCAGCTCTTC.

This rearrangement joins TRBV20-1 to TRBJ2-7; D is undetermined. Germline CDR1 and CDR2: DFQATT and SNEGSKA (reference sequence). This CDR3 has 15 residues. V lost 0 bases to trimming and J lost 3 bases, with 15 bases between them. In nucleotides, the CDR3 is TGCAGTGCTAGAGATCTCGAAACTATTTTCTACGAGCAGTACTTC. Translated: CSARDLETIFYEQYF.

This clonotype was seen at least ten times. The CDR3 protein is CASSQAGQGGSYEQYF. CDR3 DNA sequence: TGCGCCAGCAGCCAGGCCGGACAGGGAGGCTCCTACGAGCAGTACTTC. The rearrangement uses TRBV4-1 and TRBJ2-7; 8 positions match TRBD1. The germline CDR1 and CDR2 sequences are MGHRA and YSYEKL. The ends lost 3 bases at V and 0 bases at J; junction bases unmatched: 7. The CDR3 runs to 16 residues.

This clonotype was detected only a few times. This chain connects TRBV4-1 to TRBJ1-3, with D uncertain. Trimming removed 4 bases at V and 4 bases at J, with 23 bases between. The V gene's germline CDR1 is MGHRA and CDR2 YSYEKL. The CDR3 runs 18 residues. The CDR3 nucleotides read TGCGCCAGCAGCCCTCCAACCGTTGGATCGGGATGGGGAAACACCATATATTTT. Translation: CASSPPTVGSGWGNTIYF.

This clonotype was observed a handful of times. The CDR3 nucleotides read TGTGCCAGCACCCCCAATGTTGCAGGGAGCCCCCATCGGAGCTCCTACAATGAGCAGTTCTTC. Its protein product is CASTPNVAGSPHRSSYNEQFF. The rearrangement links TRBV21-1 to TRBJ2-1; TRBD1, as called in the table, went unchecked against the DNA. TRBV21-1 is annotated as a pseudogene. This CDR3 has 21 residues.